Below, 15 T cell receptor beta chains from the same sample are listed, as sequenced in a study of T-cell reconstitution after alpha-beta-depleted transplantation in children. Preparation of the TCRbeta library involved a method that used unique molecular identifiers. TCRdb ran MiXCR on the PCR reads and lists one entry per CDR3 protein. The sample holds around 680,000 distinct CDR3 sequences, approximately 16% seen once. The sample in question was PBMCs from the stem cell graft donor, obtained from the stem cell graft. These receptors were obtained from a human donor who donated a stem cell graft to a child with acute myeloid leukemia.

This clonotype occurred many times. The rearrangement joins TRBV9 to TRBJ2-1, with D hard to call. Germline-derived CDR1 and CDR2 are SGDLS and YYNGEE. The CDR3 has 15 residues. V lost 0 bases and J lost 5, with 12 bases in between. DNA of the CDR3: TGTGCCAGCAGCGTAGTGGCCTCTCCGGACAATGAGCAGTTCTTC. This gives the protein CASSVVASPDNEQFF.

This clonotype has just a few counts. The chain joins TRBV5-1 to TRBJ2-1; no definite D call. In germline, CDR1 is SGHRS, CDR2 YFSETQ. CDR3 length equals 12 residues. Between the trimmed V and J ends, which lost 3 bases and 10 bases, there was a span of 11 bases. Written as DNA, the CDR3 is TGCGCCAGCAGCTGGAGTGCTGGGGAGCAGTTCTTC. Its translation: CASSWSAGEQFF.

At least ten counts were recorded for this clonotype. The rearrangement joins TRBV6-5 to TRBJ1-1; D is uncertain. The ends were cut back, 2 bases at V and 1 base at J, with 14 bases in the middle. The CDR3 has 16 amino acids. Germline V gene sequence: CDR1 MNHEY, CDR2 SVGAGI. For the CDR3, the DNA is TGTGCCAGCAGTTACAATCTTGGTCAGGCGAACACTGAAGCTTTCTTT. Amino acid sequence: CASSYNLGQANTEAFF.

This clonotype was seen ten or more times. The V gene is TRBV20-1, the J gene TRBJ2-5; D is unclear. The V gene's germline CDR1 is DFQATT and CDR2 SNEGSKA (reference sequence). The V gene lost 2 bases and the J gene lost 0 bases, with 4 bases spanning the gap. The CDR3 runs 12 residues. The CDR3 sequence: CSARQDQETQYF. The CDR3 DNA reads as TGCAGTGCTAGACAGGACCAAGAGACCCAGTACTTC.

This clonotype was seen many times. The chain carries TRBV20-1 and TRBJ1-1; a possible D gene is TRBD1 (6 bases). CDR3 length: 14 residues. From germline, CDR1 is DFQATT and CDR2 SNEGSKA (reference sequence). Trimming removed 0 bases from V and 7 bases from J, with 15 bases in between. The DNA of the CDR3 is TGCAGTGCTAGAGAAAATGGGGGCTGGAATGAAGCTTTCTTT. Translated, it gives CSARENGGWNEAFF.

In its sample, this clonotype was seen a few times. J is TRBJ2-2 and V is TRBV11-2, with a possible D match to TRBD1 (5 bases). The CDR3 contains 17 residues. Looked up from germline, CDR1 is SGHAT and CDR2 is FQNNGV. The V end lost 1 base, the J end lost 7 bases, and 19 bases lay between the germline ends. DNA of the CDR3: TGTGCCAGCAGCTTAGGTGGACATCTAGAGTCCTTCGGGGAGCTGTTTTTT. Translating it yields CASSLGGHLESFGELFF.

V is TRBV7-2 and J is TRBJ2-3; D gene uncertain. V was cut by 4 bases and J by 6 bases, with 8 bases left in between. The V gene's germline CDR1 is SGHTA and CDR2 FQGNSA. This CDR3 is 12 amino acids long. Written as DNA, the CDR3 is TGTGCCAGCAGCTCCCTAAGGGATACGCAGTATTTT. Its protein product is CASSSLRDTQYF.

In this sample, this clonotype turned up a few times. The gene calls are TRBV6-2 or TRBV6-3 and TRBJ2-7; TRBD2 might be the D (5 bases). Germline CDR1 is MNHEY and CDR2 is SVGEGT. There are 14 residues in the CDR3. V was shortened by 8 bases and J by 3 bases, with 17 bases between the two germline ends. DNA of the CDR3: TGTGCCAGCGTGAGGACTCCCGTTAGCTACGAGCAGTACTTC. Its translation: CASVRTPVSYEQYF.

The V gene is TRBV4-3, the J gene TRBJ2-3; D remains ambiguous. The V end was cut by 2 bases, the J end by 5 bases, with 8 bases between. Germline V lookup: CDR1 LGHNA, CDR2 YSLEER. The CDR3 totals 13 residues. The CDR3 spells CASSQYYGDTQYF. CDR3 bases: TGCGCCAGCAGCCAATACTACGGAGATACGCAGTATTTT.

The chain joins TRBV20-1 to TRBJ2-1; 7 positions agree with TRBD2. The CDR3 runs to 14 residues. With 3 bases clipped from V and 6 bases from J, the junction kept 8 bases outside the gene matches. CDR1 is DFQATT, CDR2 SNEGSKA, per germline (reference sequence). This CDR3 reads CSARGGSPGNEQFF. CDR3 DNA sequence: TGCAGTGCTAGGGGGGGGTCCCCAGGCAATGAGCAGTTCTTC.

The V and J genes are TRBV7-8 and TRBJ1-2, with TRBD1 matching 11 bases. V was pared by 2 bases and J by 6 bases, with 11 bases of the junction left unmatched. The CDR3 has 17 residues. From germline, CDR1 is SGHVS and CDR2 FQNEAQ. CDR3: CASSLRRTGGSRHGYTF. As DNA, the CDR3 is TGTGCCAGCAGCTTACGTAGGACAGGGGGCTCCAGGCATGGCTACACCTTC. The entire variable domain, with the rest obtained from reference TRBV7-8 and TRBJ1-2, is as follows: GAGVSQSPRYKVAKRGQDVALRCDPISGHVSLFWYQQALGQGPEFLTYFQNEAQLDKSGLPSDRFFAERPEGSVSTLKIQRTQQEDSAVYLCASSLRRTGGSRHGYTFGSGTRLTVV.

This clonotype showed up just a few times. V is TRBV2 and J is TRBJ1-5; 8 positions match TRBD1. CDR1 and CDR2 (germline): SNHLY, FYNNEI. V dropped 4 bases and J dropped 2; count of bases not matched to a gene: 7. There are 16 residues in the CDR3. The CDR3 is CASSVGQGRGNQPQHF. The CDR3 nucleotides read TGTGCCAGCAGTGTAGGACAGGGAAGGGGCAATCAGCCCCAGCATTTT. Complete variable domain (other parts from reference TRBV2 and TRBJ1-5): EPEVTQTPSHQVTQMGQEVILRCVPISNHLYFYWYRQILGQKVEFLVSFYNNEISEKSEIFDDQFSVERPDGSNFTLKIRSTKLEDSAMYFCASSVGQGRGNQPQHFGDGTRLSIL.

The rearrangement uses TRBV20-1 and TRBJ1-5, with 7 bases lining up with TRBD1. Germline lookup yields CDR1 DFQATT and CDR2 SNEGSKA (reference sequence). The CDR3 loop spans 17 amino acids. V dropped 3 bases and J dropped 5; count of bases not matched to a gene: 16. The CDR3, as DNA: TGCAGTGCTAGTGAGACAGGGAGTCGTCGGCGGGATCAGCCCCAGCATTTT. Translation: CSASETGSRRRDQPQHF.

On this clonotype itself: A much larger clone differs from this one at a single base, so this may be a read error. CDR3 DNA: TGCAGTGCGGATGGACAGGAGGGCACATATACGCAGTATTTT. This encodes CSADGQEGTYTQYF. The V gene is TRBV20-1, the J gene TRBJ2-3, with a tentative D call TRBD1 (7 bases). Per the germline V gene, CDR1 is DFQATT and CDR2 is SNEGSKA (reference sequence). The CDR3 covers 14 residues.

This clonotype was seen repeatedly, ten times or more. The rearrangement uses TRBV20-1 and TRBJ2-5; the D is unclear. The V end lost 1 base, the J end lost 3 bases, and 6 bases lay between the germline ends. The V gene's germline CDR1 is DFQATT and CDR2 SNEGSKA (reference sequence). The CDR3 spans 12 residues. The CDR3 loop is CSARGPKETQYF. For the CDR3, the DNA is TGCAGTGCTAGAGGGCCTAAAGAGACCCAGTACTTC.